Listed below are T cell receptor beta chains from one sample, sequenced in a study of cytomegalovirus exposure and HLA in healthy donors. The method was immunoSEQ multiplex PCR; TCRdb's version includes in-frame clones alone and lacks a portion of them. Counted here are 150,000 or so clones, approximately 73% occurring once; the ten biggest clones make up around 1.6%. The material sequenced was PBMCs. The receptors were sampled from a woman under 30 in good health and CMV-seronegative. The CDR3 runs from the conserved cysteine through the conserved F or W. Fields, in order: CDR3 protein, CDR3 DNA, V gene, J gene, clone size, D gene. The D gene is left open where the match is weak. Size values are once, few and many counts, or a class for expanded clones, and some rows have none.

CASSLVGRASTDTQYF	TGTGCCAGCAGCTTAGTGGGCAGGGCGAGCACAGATACGCAGTATTTT	TRBV11-3	TRBJ2-3	-	-
CAWGGWDRSYGYTF	TGTGCCTGGGGGGGGTGGGACAGAAGCTATGGCTACACCTTC	TRBV30	TRBJ1-2	few	TRBD1
CSAPGQGFDTQYF	TGCAGCGCACCCGGACAGGGATTCGATACGCAGTATTTT	TRBV29-1	TRBJ2-3	-	TRBD1
CASSYSTFGSYGYTF	TGTGCCAGCAGTTACTCGACTTTTGGAAGCTATGGCTACACCTTC	TRBV6-5	TRBJ1-2	-	-
CASSDSEGADGYTF	TGTGCCAGCAGTGACTCTGAGGGGGCGGATGGCTACACCTTC	TRBV6-4	TRBJ1-2	few	TRBD1
CASSKALHRRAVSFSSYNEQFF	TGTGCCAGCAGCAAAGCGCTTCACAGGAGGGCAGTATCGTTTTCGAGCTACAATGAGCAGTTCTTC	TRBV21-1	TRBJ2-1	-	-
CASSEYISPQLDGNTIYF	TGTGCCAGCAGTGAATATATTTCTCCTCAGCTAGACGGAAACACCATATATTTT	TRBV6-1	TRBJ1-3	-	-
CASSPDRGRYGYTF	TGTGCCAGCAGCCCGGACAGGGGTCGGTATGGCTACACCTTC	TRBV14	TRBJ1-2	-	TRBD1
CASTSDRANTGELFF	TGCGCCAGCACCTCGGACAGGGCGAACACCGGGGAGCTGTTTTTT	TRBV5-1	TRBJ2-2	once	TRBD1
CASSVSGPGYGYTF	TGTGCCAGCAGCGTATCCGGTCCTGGCTATGGCTACACCTTC	TRBV9	TRBJ1-2	-	-